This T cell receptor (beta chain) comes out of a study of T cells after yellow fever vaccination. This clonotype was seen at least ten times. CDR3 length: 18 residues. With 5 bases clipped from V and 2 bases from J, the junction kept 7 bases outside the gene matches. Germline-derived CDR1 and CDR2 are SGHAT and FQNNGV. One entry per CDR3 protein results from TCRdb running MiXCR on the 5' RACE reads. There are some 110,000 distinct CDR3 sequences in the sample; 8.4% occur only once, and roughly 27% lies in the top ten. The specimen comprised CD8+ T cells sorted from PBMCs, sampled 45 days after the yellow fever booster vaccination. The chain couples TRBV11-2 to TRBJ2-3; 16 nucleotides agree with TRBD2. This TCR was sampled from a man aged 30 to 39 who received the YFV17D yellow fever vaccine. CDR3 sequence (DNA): TGTGCCAGCAGCCTTCCGGGGACTAGCGGGAGGGTCACAGATACGCAGTATTTT. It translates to CASSLPGTSGRVTDTQYF.